This T cell receptor (beta chain) derives from a study of T cells in localized non-small cell lung cancer. Data came from immunoSEQ multiplex PCR; TCRdb stores just in-frame clones and leaves some out. Among 130,000 or so clones listed, about 89% were seen once. The TCR originated in a female donor of 60 years or more with stage I lung adenocarcinoma. Sequenced here: peripheral blood, sampled before any cancer treatment.

The CDR3 DNA follows: TGCGCCAGCAGCCCCTCAGGGGGTTCCAGATTCTTC. This sequence encodes CASSPSGGSRFF. The chain employs TRBV4-1 and TRBJ2-1; TRBD1 aligns across 7 bases. The V gene end was trimmed by 4 bases and the J gene end by 16 bases; junction bases not matched to a gene: 10. This CDR3 is 12 amino acids long. CDR1 and CDR2 (germline): MGHRA, YSYEKL.